The present T cell receptor beta chain was sequenced within a study of PD-L1 blockade in urothelial cancer. The CDR3 sequence is 15 residues long. Trimming removed 3 bases at V and 4 bases at J, with 12 bases between. Germline V gives CDR1 SGHAT, CDR2 FQNNGV. The data were produced by immunoSEQ multiplex PCR, yet TCRdb's version contains in-frame clones alone and is incomplete. The table has tens of thousands of clones, approximately 84% seen once. Time point meaning: pretreatment peripheral blood. The gene calls are TRBV11-2 and TRBJ2-2; perhaps TRBD1 as D (5 bases). Here the sequenced sample was PBMCs, taken around atezolizumab (anti-PD-L1) treatment. This TCR was sampled from a man in his fifties or sixties with urothelial cancer. CDR3 sequence reads: CASSLRRVSTGELFF. The CDR3 DNA reads TGTGCCAGCAGCTTGCGCAGGGTGAGCACCGGGGAGCTGTTTTTT.